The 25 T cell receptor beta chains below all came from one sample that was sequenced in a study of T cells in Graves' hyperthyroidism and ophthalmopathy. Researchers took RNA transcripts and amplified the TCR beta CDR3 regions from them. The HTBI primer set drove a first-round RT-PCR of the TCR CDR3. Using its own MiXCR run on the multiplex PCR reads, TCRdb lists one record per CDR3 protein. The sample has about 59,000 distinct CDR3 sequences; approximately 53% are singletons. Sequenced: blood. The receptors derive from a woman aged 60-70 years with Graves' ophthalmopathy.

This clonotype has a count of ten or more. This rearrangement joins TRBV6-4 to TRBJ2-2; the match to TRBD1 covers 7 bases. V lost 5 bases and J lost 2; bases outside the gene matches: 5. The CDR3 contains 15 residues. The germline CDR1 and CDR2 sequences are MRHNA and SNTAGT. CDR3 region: CASSPGTDNTGELFF. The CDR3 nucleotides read TGTGCCAGCAGTCCTGGGACAGACAACACCGGGGAGCTGTTTTTT.

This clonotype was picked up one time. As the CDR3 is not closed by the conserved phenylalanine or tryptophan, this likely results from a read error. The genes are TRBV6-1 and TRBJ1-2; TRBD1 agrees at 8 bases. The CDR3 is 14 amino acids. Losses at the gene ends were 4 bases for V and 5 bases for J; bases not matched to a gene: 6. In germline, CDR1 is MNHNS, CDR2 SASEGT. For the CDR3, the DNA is TGTGCCAGCAGTGCCGGACAGGGAGGATATGGCTACACCCTC. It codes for CASSAGQGGYGYTL.

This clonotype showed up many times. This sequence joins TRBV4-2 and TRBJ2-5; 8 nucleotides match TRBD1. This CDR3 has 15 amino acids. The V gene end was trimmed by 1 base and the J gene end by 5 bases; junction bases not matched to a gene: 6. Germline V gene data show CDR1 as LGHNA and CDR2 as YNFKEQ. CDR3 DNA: TGTGCCAGCAGCCAAGTCCAGGGGGCAGCTGAGACCCAGTACTTC. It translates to CASSQVQGAAETQYF.

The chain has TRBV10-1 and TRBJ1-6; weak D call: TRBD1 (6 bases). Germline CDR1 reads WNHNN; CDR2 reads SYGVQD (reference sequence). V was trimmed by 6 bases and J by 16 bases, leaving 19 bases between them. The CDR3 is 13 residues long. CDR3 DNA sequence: TGCGCCAGCAGCCAGACAGGCCCCTCCTGGCTCCACTTT. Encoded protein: CASSQTGPSWLHF.

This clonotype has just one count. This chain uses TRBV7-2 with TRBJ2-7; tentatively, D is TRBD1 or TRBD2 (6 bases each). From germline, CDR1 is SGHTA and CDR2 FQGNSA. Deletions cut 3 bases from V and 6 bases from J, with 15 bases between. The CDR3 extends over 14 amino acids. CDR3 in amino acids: CASSLGGRVGEQYF. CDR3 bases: TGTGCCAGCAGCTTGGGGGGCAGGGTAGGCGAGCAGTACTTC.

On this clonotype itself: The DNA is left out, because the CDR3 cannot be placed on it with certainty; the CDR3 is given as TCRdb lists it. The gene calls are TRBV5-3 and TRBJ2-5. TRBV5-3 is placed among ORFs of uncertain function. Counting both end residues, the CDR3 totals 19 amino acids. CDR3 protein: CASSFSSSGYAFGSGTRYF.

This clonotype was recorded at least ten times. As DNA, the CDR3 is TGTGCCTGGAGTGTATGGGGGTACTCTGGGGCCAACGTCCTGACTTTC. Its protein is CAWSVWGYSGANVLTF. The V and J genes are TRBV30 and TRBJ2-6; D tentatively reads TRBD1 or TRBD2 (5 bases each). V lost 0 bases to trimming and J lost 0 bases, with 9 bases between them. This CDR3 is built from 16 residues. Germline CDR1 is GTSNPN and CDR2 is SVGIG (reference sequence).

Here the CDR3 DNA reads TGTGCCAGCAGTGAACTCAGGGCCCAAGAGACCCAGTACTTC. Protein: CASSELRAQETQYF. The rearrangement joins TRBV2 to TRBJ2-5; maybe TRBD1 (5 bases). CDR3 length: 14 residues. V was shortened by 2 bases and J by 1 base, with 8 bases between the two germline ends. Germline CDR1 SNHLY, CDR2 FYNNEI.

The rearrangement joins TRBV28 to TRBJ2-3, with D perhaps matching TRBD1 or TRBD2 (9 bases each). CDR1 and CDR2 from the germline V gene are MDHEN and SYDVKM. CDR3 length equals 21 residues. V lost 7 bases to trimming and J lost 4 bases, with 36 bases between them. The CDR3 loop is CASIPSPGQGWGSGSSDTQYF. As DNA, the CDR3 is TGTGCCAGCATCCCGAGTCCCGGACAGGGGTGGGGTAGCGGGAGCTCAGATACGCAGTATTTT.

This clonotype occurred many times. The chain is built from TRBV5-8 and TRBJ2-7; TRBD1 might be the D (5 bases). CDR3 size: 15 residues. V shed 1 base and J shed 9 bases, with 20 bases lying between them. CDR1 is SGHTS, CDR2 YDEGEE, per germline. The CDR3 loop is CASSLLTTEKGVQYF. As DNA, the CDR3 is TGTGCCAGCAGCTTGCTGACGACAGAGAAAGGGGTGCAGTACTTC.

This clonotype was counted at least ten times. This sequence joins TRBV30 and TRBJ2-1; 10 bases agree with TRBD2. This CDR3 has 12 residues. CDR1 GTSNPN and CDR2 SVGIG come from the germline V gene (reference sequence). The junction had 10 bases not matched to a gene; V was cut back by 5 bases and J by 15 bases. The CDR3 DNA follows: TGTGCCTGGGGGGAACCGGGACTAGCGCTGTTCTTC. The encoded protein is CAWGEPGLALFF.

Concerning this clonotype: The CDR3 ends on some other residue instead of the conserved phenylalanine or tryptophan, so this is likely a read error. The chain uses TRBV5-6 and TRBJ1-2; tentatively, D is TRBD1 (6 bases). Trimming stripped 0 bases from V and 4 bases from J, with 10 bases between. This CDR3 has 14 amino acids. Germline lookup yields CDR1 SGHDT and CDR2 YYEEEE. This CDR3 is CASSLGAGAYGYTL. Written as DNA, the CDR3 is TGTGCCAGCAGCTTGGGGGCAGGGGCCTATGGCTACACCCTC.

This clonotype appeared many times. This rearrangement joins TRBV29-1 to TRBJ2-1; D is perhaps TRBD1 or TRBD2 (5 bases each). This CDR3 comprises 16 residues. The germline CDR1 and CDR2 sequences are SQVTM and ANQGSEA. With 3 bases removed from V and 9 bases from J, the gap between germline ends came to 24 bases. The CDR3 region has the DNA TGCAGCGTTGACCAAGAAGGGGCACTAGTGGGGACTGAGCAGTTCTTC. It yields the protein CSVDQEGALVGTEQFF.

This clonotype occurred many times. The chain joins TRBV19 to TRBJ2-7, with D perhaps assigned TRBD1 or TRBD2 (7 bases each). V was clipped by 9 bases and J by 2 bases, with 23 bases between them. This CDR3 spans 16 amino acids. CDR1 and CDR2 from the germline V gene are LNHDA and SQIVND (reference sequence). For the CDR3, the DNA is TGTGCCAGCGCCAGCTCGAAACAGGGGAGGGCCTACGAGCAGTACTTC. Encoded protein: CASASSKQGRAYEQYF. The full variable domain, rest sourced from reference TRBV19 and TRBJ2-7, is DGGITQSPKYLFRKEGQNVTLSCEQNLNHDAMYWYRQDPGQGLRLIYYSQIVNDFQKGDIAEGYSVSREKKESFPLTVTSAQKNPTAFYLCASASSKQGRAYEQYFGPGTRLTVT.

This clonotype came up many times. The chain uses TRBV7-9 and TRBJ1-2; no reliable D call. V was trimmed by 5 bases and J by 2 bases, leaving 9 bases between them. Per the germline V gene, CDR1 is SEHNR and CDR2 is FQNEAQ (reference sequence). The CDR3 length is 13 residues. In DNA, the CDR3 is TGTGCCAGCAGCCCCGACGGAAACTATGGCTACACCTTC. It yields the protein CASSPDGNYGYTF.

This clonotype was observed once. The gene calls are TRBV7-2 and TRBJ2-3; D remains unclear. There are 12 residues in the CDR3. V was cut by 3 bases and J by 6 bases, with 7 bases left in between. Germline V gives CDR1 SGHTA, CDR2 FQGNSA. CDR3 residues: CASSFPLDTQYF. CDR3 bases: TGTGCCAGCAGCTTCCCGTTGGATACGCAGTATTTT.

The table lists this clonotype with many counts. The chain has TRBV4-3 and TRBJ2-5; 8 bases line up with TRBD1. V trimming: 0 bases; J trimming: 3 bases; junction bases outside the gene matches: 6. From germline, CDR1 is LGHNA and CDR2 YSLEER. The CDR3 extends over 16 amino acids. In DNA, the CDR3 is TGCGCCAGCAGCCAAGAAGTCAGGGGGCGGGAAGAGACCCAGTACTTC. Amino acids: CASSQEVRGREETQYF.

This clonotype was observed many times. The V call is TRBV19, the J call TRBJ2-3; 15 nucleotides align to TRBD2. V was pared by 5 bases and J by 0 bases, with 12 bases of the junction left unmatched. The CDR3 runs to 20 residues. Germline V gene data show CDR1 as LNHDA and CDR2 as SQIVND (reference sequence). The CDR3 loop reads CASSPWTSGRARTSTDTQYF. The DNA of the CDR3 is TGTGCCAGTAGTCCCTGGACTAGCGGGAGGGCCAGAACTAGCACAGATACGCAGTATTTT.

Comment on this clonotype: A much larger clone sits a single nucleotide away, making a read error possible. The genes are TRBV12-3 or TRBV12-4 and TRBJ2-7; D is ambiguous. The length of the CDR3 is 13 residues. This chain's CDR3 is CANSLSDLYEQYF. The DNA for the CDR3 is TGTGCCAACAGTCTCTCGGACCTCTACGAGCAGTACTTC.

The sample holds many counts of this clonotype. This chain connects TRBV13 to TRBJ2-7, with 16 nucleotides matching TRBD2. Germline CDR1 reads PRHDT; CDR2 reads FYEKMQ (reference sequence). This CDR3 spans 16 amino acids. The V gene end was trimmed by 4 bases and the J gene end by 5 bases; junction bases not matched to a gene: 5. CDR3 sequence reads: CASSSGLAGGRDEQYF. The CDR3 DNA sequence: TGTGCCAGCAGCTCGGGACTAGCGGGGGGGCGCGACGAGCAGTACTTC.

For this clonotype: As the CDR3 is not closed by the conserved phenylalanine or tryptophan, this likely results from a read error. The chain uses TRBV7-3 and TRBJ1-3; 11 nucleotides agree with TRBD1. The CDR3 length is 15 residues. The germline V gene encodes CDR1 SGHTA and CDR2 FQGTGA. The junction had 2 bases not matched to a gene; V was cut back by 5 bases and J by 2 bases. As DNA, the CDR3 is TGTGCCAGCAGCCAGGGACAGGGGGCTGGAAACACCATATATCTT. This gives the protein CASSQGQGAGNTIYL.

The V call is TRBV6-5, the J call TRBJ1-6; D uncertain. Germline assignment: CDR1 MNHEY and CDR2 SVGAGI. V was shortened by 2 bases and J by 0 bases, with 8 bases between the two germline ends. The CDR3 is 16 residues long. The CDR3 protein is CASSYEEGSYNSPLHF. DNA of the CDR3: TGTGCCAGCAGTTACGAGGAGGGCTCCTATAATTCACCCCTCCACTTT.

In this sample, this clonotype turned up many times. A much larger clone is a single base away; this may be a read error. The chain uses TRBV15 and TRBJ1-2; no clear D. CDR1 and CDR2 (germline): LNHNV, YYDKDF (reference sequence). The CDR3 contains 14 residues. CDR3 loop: CATSRGSTGNGHTF. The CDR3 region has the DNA TGTGCCACCAGCAGAGGATCAACGGGGAATGGCCACACCTTC.

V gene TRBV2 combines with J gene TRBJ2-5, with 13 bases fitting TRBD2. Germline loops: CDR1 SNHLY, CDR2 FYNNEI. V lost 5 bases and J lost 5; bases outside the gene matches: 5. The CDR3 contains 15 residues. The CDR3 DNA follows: TGTGCCAGCAGTAGACTAGCGGGGGGCCCGGAGACCCAGTACTTC. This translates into CASSRLAGGPETQYF.

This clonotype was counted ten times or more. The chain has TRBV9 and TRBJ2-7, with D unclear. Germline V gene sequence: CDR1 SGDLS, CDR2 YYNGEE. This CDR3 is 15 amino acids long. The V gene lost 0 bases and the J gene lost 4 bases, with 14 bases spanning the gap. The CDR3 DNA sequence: TGTGCCAGCAGCGTAGGGGCAGGTTTTACTTACGAGCAGTACTTC. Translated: CASSVGAGFTYEQYF.